This entry is about one T cell receptor beta chain. V gave up 4 bases and J gave up 1 base; unmatched junction bases: 15. Germline V gene lookup returns CDR1 SGHVS and CDR2 FQNEAQ. The CDR3 spans 18 residues. These data come from a study of T cell changes during pregnancy in multiple sclerosis. Method: immunoSEQ multiplex PCR; TCRdb's copy keeps in-frame clones and lacks some. The table lists fewer than 60,000 clones, 95% of them singletons. The source was CD8+ T cells from peripheral blood mononuclear cells, collected in the first trimester of pregnancy. The clonotype originates from a female donor with multiple sclerosis, enrolled in a pregnancy study. The V call is TRBV7-8, the J call TRBJ1-1; 7 bases are shared with TRBD1. The CDR3 is CASSSQFYPGQTNTEAFF. CDR3 sequence (DNA): TGTGCCAGCAGCTCTCAGTTTTACCCGGGACAGACGAACACTGAAGCTTTCTTT.